A single sample gave rise to the 27 T cell receptor beta chains below, sequenced in a study of OX40 agonist ivuxolimab in advanced cancers. Receptor libraries were prepared by the immunoSEQ multiplex PCR assay. In TCRdb, the immuneACCESS table is reduced to in-frame sequences with V and J assigned. These tables do not hold every clone; where another copy was compared, an unresolved V gene accounts for under half, and the others remain unexplained. The sample records 55,000 to 80,000 clones, 81% of which are singletons. The ten largest clones take up approximately 1% of the sample. Sequencing was performed on CD4+ or CD8+ T cells sorted from blood, taken in a trial of the OX40 agonist ivuxolimab. Receptor source: an adult with an advanced solid tumor such as melanoma, head and neck, liver or kidney cancer.

The rearrangement links TRBV27 to TRBJ1-1; D not certain. Trimming removed 4 bases at V and 6 bases at J, with 15 bases between. Germline CDR1 MNHEY, CDR2 SMNVEV (reference sequence). CDR3 length: 14 residues. The CDR3 sequence: CASSSTGRQAEAFF. CDR3 nucleotides: TGTGCCAGCAGTTCGACTGGGAGGCAGGCTGAAGCTTTCTTT.

The chain links TRBV28 to TRBJ1-2, with TRBD1 matching 7 bases. CDR1 is MDHEN, CDR2 SYDVKM, per germline. The V and J ends lost 2 bases and 0 bases, in that order; junction bases with no gene match: 6. The CDR3 covers 16 residues. The CDR3: CASSLKGQISNYGYTF. DNA for the CDR3: TGTGCCAGCAGTTTAAAGGGACAGATTTCTAACTATGGCTACACCTTC.

The chain joins TRBV18 to TRBJ1-4; unclear D gene. The CDR3 sequence is 15 residues long. Germline CDR1 KGHSH, CDR2 LQKENI. V lost 4 bases to trimming and J lost 0 bases, with 9 bases between them. The CDR3 spells CASSLLGPTNEKLFF. The CDR3 DNA is TGTGCCAGCTCACTATTGGGCCCAACTAATGAAAAACTGTTTTTT.

The chain couples TRBV20-1 to TRBJ2-5; D unclear. The germline gives CDR1 DFQATT, CDR2 SNEGSKA (reference sequence). V gave up 3 bases and J gave up 4 bases, with 6 bases separating them. CDR3 size: 11 residues. Written as DNA, the CDR3 is TGCAGTGCTAGGTTGGGAGAGACCCAGTACTTC. Amino acid sequence: CSARLGETQYF.

The chain is built from TRBV5-6 and TRBJ1-2; D unclear. V shed 3 bases and J shed 6 bases, with 18 bases lying between them. Germline V gives CDR1 SGHDT, CDR2 YYEEEE. This CDR3 comprises 15 residues. This CDR3 is CASSSRNGFGDGYTF. The CDR3 DNA reads as TGTGCCAGCAGCTCACGGAACGGGTTTGGGGATGGCTACACCTTC.

This clone was seen a handful of times. V and J are TRBV5-1 and TRBJ1-4, with TRBD1 identical over 10 bases. The ends lost 0 bases at V and 7 bases at J; junction bases unmatched: 3. The CDR3 is made up of 15 amino acids. Germline V lookup: CDR1 SGHRS, CDR2 YFSETQ. The CDR3 region has the DNA TGCGCCAGCAGCTTGGGATGGACAGGGGGTGAAAAACTGTTTTTT. This codes for CASSLGWTGGEKLFF.

The chain carries TRBV10-3 and TRBJ1-4; 8 positions agree with TRBD1. Germline CDR1 ENHRY, CDR2 SYGVKD. V was pared by 7 bases and J by 2 bases, with 12 bases of the junction left unmatched. This CDR3 region has 17 residues. The CDR3 DNA follows: TGTGCCATCAAACCTGGTCAGGGGGCTGGTACTAATGAAAAACTGTTTTTT. This codes for CAIKPGQGAGTNEKLFF.

This clone was seen a single time. The genes are TRBV10-3 and TRBJ1-4; the D is unclear. Trimming shortened V by 4 bases and J by 5 bases, and 14 bases separated the two germline ends. CDR1 and CDR2 from the germline V gene are ENHRY and SYGVKD. The CDR3 totals 15 residues. CDR3 protein: CAISVLRGGNEKLFF. The CDR3 coding sequence is TGTGCCATCAGTGTCTTACGGGGAGGAAATGAAAAACTGTTTTTT.

The gene calls are TRBV4-3 and TRBJ2-7; no reliable D call. V gave up 0 bases and J gave up 3 bases, with 6 bases separating them. This CDR3 is 13 amino acids long. The germline V gene encodes CDR1 LGHNA and CDR2 YSLEER. The CDR3 nucleotides are TGCGCCAGCAGCCAAGAGGGCAGCTACGAGCAGTACTTC. The encoded protein is CASSQEGSYEQYF.

The chain uses TRBV30 and TRBJ2-5; the D gene could be TRBD1 or TRBD2 (7 bases each). The CDR3 runs to 14 residues. V lost 4 bases and J 5 bases, leaving 17 bases between the germline ends. Looked up from germline, CDR1 is GTSNPN and CDR2 is SVGIG (reference sequence). CDR3: CAWMGGTASETQYF. The CDR3 DNA reads as TGTGCCTGGATGGGAGGGACAGCAAGTGAGACCCAGTACTTC.

The rearrangement joins TRBV23-1 to TRBJ2-5; D is perhaps TRBD1 (5 bases). TRBV23-1 is noted as an ORF with a role that remains uncertain. With 1 base removed from V and 6 bases from J, the gap between germline ends came to 12 bases. The CDR3 spans 14 residues. The CDR3 sequence: CASSQYRTEQTQYF. The CDR3 nucleotides read TGCGCCAGCAGTCAATACAGGACGGAGCAGACCCAGTACTTC.

The chain couples TRBV10-2 to TRBJ2-1, with 8 bases identical to TRBD2. Per germline, CDR1 WSHSY and CDR2 SAAADI. This CDR3 comprises 14 residues. J was trimmed by 4 bases and V by 5 bases; bases with no gene match: 4. The DNA for the CDR3 is TGCGCCAGCAGTCCGGGCGGGGGGTACAATGAGCAGTTCTTC. Residues: CASSPGGGYNEQFF.

This clone was found once. The rearrangement links TRBV5-6 to TRBJ2-7; D gene uncertain. Per germline, CDR1 SGHDT and CDR2 YYEEEE. Trimming removed 3 bases from V and 3 bases from J, with 13 bases in between. The CDR3 is 14 residues long. The CDR3 DNA reads as TGTGCCAGCAGCTCACTAAATCAGCTCTACGAGCAGTACTTC. It translates to CASSSLNQLYEQYF.

The V call is TRBV5-1, the J call TRBJ1-1; TRBD1 matches at 11 bases. V trimming: 0 bases; J trimming: 0 bases; junction bases outside the gene matches: 1. The germline V gene has CDR1 SGHRS and CDR2 YFSETQ. The CDR3 consists of 16 residues. The CDR3 region has the DNA TGCGCCAGCAGCTTGGGGGACAGGGGGATGAACACTGAAGCTTTCTTT. Protein sequence: CASSLGDRGMNTEAFF.

The chain carries TRBV6-1 and TRBJ1-5, with D possibly TRBD1 on 6 matching bases. From germline, CDR1 is MNHNS and CDR2 SASEGT. The CDR3 totals 15 residues. Between the trimmed V and J ends, which lost 0 bases and 1 base, there was a span of 7 bases. The CDR3 nucleotides are TGTGCCAGCAGTGAAGCGCAGGGGAGCAATCAGCCCCAGCATTTT. Encoded protein: CASSEAQGSNQPQHF.

The V gene is TRBV5-1, the J gene TRBJ2-7, with D maybe TRBD1 (6 bases). Germline CDR1 is SGHRS and CDR2 is YFSETQ. Trimming left V 4 bases short and J 1 base short, with 12 bases between. This CDR3 is built from 14 residues. The CDR3 region has the DNA TGCGCCAGCAGCGTGGACAGTATTTCCTACGAGCAGTACTTC. Translation gives CASSVDSISYEQYF.

The rearrangement joins TRBV5-1 to TRBJ1-2; D is unclear. This CDR3 spans 14 amino acids. CDR1 is SGHRS and CDR2 is YFSETQ in the germline V gene. V was pared by 4 bases and J by 0 bases, with 10 bases between. CDR3 bases: TGCGCCAGCAGCCCGGTTAAGGCTAACTATGGCTACACCTTC. It codes for CASSPVKANYGYTF.

Here the CDR3 reads CASSERGSLGFF. The CDR3 nucleotides are TGTGCCAGCAGTGAAAGGGGAAGTCTAGGGTTCTTC. V gene TRBV2 combines with J gene TRBJ2-1; D is perhaps TRBD1 (5 bases). There are 12 residues in the CDR3. Trimming removed 2 bases at V and 15 bases at J, with 14 bases between. Germline CDR1 and CDR2: SNHLY and FYNNEI.

This chain uses TRBV18 with TRBJ1-1; D unresolved. Germline CDR1 reads KGHSH; CDR2 reads LQKENI. The V end lost 0 bases, the J end lost 3 bases, and 11 bases lay between the germline ends. This CDR3 has 15 amino acids. The CDR3 loop is CASSPPTERDTEAFF. The CDR3 DNA reads TGTGCCAGCTCACCACCGACGGAGAGGGACACTGAAGCTTTCTTT.

About this clone itself: Other DNA variants within this sample encode the same CDR3. The chain uses TRBV30 and TRBJ2-7, with D possibly TRBD1 on 5 matching bases. Germline CDR1 and CDR2: GTSNPN and SVGIG (reference sequence). This CDR3 has 11 residues. V was trimmed by 1 base and J by 4 bases, leaving 5 bases between them. CDR3 coding DNA: TGTGCCTGGAGTGGACAGTACGAGCAGTACTTC. Translation gives CAWSGQYEQYF.

This chain uses TRBV28 with TRBJ1-1; D might be TRBD1 (5 bases). The length of the CDR3 is 15 residues. Per germline, CDR1 MDHEN and CDR2 SYDVKM. Trimming cost V 6 bases and J 0 bases, with 14 bases left between them. DNA of the CDR3: TGTGCCAGCAGCATGGGGGGGAACATGAACACTGAAGCTTTCTTT. Translation gives CASSMGGNMNTEAFF. Filled out from reference TRBV28 and TRBJ1-1, the complete variable domain reads DVKVTQSSRYLVKRTGEKVFLECVQDMDHENMFWYRQDPGLGLRLIYFSYDVKMKEKGDIPEGYSVSREKKERFSLILESASTNQTSMYLCASSMGGNMNTEAFFGQGTRLTVV.

The chain joins TRBV18 to TRBJ2-2, with D possibly matching TRBD1 (5 bases). Germline V lookup: CDR1 KGHSH, CDR2 LQKENI. V dropped 4 bases and J dropped 5 bases, with 8 bases sitting between them. The CDR3 contains 13 residues. Here the CDR3 reads CASSRQGTGELFF. CDR3 nucleotides: TGTGCCAGCTCACGGCAGGGTACCGGGGAGCTGTTTTTT. Variable domain in full (rest from reference TRBV18 and TRBJ2-2): NAGVMQNPRHLVRRRGQEARLRCSPMKGHSHVYWYRQLPEEGLKFMVYLQKENIIDESGMPKERFSAEFPKEGPSILRIQQVVRGDSAAYFCASSRQGTGELFFGEGSRLTVL.

The CDR3 loop is CASSLGSYGYTF. The CDR3 coding sequence is TGTGCCAGCAGCTTAGGAAGCTATGGCTACACCTTC. The V call is TRBV11-2, the J call TRBJ1-2, with unresolved D. The V gene's germline CDR1 is SGHAT and CDR2 FQNNGV. CDR3 length equals 12 residues. The V and J ends lost 1 base and 4 bases respectively, with 4 bases between them.

The V and J genes are TRBV5-1 and TRBJ2-4; maybe TRBD1 (6 bases). The CDR3 consists of 15 residues. Germline V CDR1 and CDR2: SGHRS, YFSETQ. The V gene lost 0 bases and the J gene lost 9 bases, with 16 bases spanning the gap. The CDR3, as DNA: TGCGCCAGCAGCTTGGGCAGTGGGGGCTACGCCATTCAGTACTTC. Its protein product is CASSLGSGGYAIQYF. The full variable domain, completed using reference TRBV5-1 and TRBJ2-4, is KAGVTQTPRYLIKTRGQQVTLSCSPISGHRSVSWYQQTPGQGLQFLFEYFSETQRNKGNFPGRFSGRQFSNSRSEMNVSTLELGDSALYLCASSLGSGGYAIQYFGAGTRLSVL.

V is TRBV6-5 and J is TRBJ1-5, with D possibly matching TRBD1 (6 bases). CDR3 length: 15 residues. The germline gives CDR1 MNHEY, CDR2 SVGAGI. The V gene lost 2 bases and the J gene lost 6 bases, with 14 bases spanning the gap. This CDR3 reads CASSYGGRQGQPQHF. In DNA form, the CDR3 reads TGTGCCAGCAGTTACGGGGGGCGTCAAGGTCAGCCCCAGCATTTT.

This clone turned up a few times. The chain combines TRBV5-4 with TRBJ2-3, with unresolved D. The CDR3 is made up of 12 amino acids. V was shortened by 3 bases and J by 4 bases, with 6 bases between the two germline ends. CDR1 is SGHNT, CDR2 YYREEE, per germline (reference sequence). The CDR3 DNA reads TGTGCCAGCAGCTCAGGAGCAGATACGCAGTATTTT. This encodes CASSSGADTQYF. The whole variable domain, remainder taken from reference TRBV5-4 and TRBJ2-3, is ETGVTQSPTHLIKTRGQQVTLRCSSQSGHNTVSWYQQALGQGPQFIFQYYREEENGRGNFPPRFSGLQFPNYSSELNVNALELDDSALYLCASSSGADTQYFGPGTRLTVL.

The chain is built from TRBV14 and TRBJ2-7, with 9 nucleotides matching TRBD1. This CDR3 spans 14 amino acids. The V gene's germline CDR1 is SGHDN and CDR2 FVKESK. V lost 6 bases and J lost 4; bases outside the gene matches: 7. CDR3 in amino acids: CASSPDRGNYEQYF. The DNA of the CDR3 is TGTGCCAGCAGTCCGGACAGGGGAAATTACGAGCAGTACTTC.